This T cell receptor beta chain was obtained from a study of cytomegalovirus exposure and HLA in healthy donors. Vbeta (60) and Jbeta (13) primers were used in the PCR. The assay was immunoSEQ multiplex PCR, and TCRdb's table has in-frame clones only and misses some. This table has roughly 130,000 clones, about two thirds appearing once. This CDR3 region has 17 residues. Germline lookup yields CDR1 LGHNA and CDR2 YNFKEQ. The ends lost 2 bases at V and 2 bases at J; junction bases unmatched: 3. The sample taken for sequencing was PBMCs. This clonotype originated in a woman in her sixties in good health and CMV-seropositive. This sequence joins TRBV4-2 and TRBJ2-2; 12 bases are a match to TRBD1. The CDR3 reads CASSQSGQGANTGELFF. As DNA, the CDR3 is TGTGCCAGCAGCCAATCGGGACAGGGGGCAAACACCGGGGAGCTGTTTTTT.